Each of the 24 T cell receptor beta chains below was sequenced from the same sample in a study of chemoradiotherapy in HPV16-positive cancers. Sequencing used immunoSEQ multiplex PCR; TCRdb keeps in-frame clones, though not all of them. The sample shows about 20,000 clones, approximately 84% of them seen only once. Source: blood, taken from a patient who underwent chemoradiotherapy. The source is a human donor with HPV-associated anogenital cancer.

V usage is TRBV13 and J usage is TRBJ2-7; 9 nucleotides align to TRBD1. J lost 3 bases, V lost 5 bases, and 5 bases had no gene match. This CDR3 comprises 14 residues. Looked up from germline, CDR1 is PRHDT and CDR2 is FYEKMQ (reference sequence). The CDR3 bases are TGTGCCAGCAGCGGGGGGGACAGGGTCTACGAGCAGTACTTC. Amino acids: CASSGGDRVYEQYF.

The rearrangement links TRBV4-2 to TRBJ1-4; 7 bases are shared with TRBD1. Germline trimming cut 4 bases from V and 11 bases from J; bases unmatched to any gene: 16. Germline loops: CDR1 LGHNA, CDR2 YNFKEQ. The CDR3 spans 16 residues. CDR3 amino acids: CASSLAGGQGLGKLFF. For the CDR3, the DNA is TGTGCCAGCAGCCTTGCAGGGGGGCAGGGGCTGGGGAAACTGTTTTTT.

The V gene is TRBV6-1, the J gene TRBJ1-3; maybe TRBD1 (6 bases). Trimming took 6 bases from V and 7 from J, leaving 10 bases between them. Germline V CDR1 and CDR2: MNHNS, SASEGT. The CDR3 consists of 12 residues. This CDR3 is CASSRQENTIYF. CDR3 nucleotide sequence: TGTGCCAGCAGCAGACAGGAGAACACCATATATTTT.

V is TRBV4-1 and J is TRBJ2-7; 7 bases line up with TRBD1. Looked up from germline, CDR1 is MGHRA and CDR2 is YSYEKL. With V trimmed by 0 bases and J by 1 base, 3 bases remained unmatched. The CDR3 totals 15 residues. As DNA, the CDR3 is TGCGCCAGCAGCCAAGACGGGACAGCATCCTACGAGCAGTACTTC. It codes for CASSQDGTASYEQYF.

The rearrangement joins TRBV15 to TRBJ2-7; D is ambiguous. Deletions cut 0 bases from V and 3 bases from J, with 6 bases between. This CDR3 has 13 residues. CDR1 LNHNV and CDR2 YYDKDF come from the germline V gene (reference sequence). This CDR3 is CATSRDLGYEQYF. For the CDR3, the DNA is TGTGCCACCAGCAGAGATCTGGGCTACGAGCAGTACTTC.

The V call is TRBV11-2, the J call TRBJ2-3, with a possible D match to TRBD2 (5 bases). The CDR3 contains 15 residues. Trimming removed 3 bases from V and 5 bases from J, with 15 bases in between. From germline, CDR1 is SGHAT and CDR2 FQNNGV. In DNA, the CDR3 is TGTGCCAGCAGCTTTTCGGGGATAGGGCAAGATACGCAGTATTTT. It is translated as CASSFSGIGQDTQYF. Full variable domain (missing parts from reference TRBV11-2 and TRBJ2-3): EAGVAQSPRYKIIEKRQSVAFWCNPISGHATLYWYQQILGQGPKLLIQFQNNGVVDDSQLPKDRFSAERLKGVDSTLKIQPAKLEDSAVYLCASSFSGIGQDTQYFGPGTRLTVL.

CDR3 region: CASRPHGSGNTIYF. DNA for the CDR3: TGTGCCAGCAGACCACATGGGAGTGGAAACACCATATATTTT. The rearrangement joins TRBV27 to TRBJ1-3; no clear D. V dropped 6 bases and J dropped 3 bases, with 12 bases sitting between them. This CDR3 has 14 amino acids. Germline V gene data show CDR1 as MNHEY and CDR2 as SMNVEV (reference sequence).

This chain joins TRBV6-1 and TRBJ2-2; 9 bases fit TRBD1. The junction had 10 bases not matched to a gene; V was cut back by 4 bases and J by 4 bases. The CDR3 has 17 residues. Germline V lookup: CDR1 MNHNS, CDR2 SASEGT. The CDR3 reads CASSGRTGAVGTGELFF. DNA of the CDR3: TGTGCCAGCAGTGGTAGGACAGGGGCTGTTGGCACCGGGGAGCTGTTTTTT.

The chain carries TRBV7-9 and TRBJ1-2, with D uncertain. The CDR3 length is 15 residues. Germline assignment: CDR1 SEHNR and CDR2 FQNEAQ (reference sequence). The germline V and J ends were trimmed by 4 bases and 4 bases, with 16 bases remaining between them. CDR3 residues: CASSSDGSPSYGYTF. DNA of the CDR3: TGTGCCAGCAGCTCGGACGGGAGCCCCTCCTATGGCTACACCTTC.

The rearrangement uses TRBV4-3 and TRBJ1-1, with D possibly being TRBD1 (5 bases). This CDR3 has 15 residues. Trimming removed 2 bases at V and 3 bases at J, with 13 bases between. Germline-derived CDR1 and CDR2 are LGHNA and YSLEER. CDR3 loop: CASSQRGTEDTEAFF. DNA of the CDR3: TGCGCCAGCAGCCAAAGAGGGACGGAGGACACTGAAGCTTTCTTT.

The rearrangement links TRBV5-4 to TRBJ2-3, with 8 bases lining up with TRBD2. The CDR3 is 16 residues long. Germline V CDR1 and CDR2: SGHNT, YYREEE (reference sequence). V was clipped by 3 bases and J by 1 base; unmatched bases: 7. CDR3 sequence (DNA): TGTGCCAGCAGCTCCTCGGCTAGCGGGCGCACAGATACGCAGTATTTT. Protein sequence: CASSSSASGRTDTQYF. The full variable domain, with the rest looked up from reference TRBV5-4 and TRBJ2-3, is ETGVTQSPTHLIKTRGQQVTLRCSSQSGHNTVSWYQQALGQGPQFIFQYYREEENGRGNFPPRFSGLQFPNYSSELNVNALELDDSALYLCASSSSASGRTDTQYFGPGTRLTVL.

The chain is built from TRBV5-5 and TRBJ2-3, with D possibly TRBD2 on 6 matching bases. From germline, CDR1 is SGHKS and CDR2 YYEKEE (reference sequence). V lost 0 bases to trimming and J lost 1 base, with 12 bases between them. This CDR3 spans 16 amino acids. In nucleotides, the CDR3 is TGTGCCAGCAGCTTGGAATGGGGGGAGGGCACAGATACGCAGTATTTT. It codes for CASSLEWGEGTDTQYF.

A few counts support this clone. This CDR3 reads CASREESYEQYF. The CDR3 region has the DNA TGTGCCAGCAGGGAGGAGTCCTACGAGCAGTACTTC. The chain joins TRBV7-9 to TRBJ2-7; D is perhaps TRBD2 (5 bases). Germline values: CDR1 SEHNR, CDR2 FQNEAQ (reference sequence). This CDR3 contains 12 residues. Trimming took off 6 bases at V and 1 base at J, with 7 bases between the two ends.

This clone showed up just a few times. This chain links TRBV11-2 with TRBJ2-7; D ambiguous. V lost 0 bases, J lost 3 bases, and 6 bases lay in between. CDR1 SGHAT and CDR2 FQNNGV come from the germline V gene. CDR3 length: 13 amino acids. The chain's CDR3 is CASSLDAFYEQYF. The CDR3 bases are TGTGCCAGCAGCTTAGATGCCTTCTACGAGCAGTACTTC. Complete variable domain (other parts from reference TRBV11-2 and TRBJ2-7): EAGVAQSPRYKIIEKRQSVAFWCNPISGHATLYWYQQILGQGPKLLIQFQNNGVVDDSQLPKDRFSAERLKGVDSTLKIQPAKLEDSAVYLCASSLDAFYEQYFGPGTRLTVT.

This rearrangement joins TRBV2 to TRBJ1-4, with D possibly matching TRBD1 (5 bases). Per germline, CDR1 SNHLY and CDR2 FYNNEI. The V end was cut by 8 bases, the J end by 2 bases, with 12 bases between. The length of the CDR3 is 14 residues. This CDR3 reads CASWRGATNEKLFF. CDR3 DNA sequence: TGTGCCAGCTGGAGAGGGGCGACTAATGAAAAACTGTTTTTT. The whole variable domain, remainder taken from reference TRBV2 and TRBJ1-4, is EPEVTQTPSHQVTQMGQEVILRCVPISNHLYFYWYRQILGQKVEFLVSFYNNEISEKSEIFDDQFSVERPDGSNFTLKIRSTKLEDSAMYFCASWRGATNEKLFFGSGTQLSVL.

The CDR3 loop reads CASSLGAGANYGYTF. In nucleotides, the CDR3 is TGCGCCAGCAGCTTGGGGGCAGGCGCTAACTATGGCTACACCTTC. The chain recombines TRBV5-1 with TRBJ1-2, with D unclear. The CDR3 covers 15 residues. Between the trimmed V and J ends, which lost 0 bases and 0 bases, there was a span of 9 bases. The germline CDR1 and CDR2 sequences are SGHRS and YFSETQ. Filled out from reference TRBV5-1 and TRBJ1-2, the complete variable domain reads KAGVTQTPRYLIKTRGQQVTLSCSPISGHRSVSWYQQTPGQGLQFLFEYFSETQRNKGNFPGRFSGRQFSNSRSEMNVSTLELGDSALYLCASSLGAGANYGYTFGSGTRLTVV.

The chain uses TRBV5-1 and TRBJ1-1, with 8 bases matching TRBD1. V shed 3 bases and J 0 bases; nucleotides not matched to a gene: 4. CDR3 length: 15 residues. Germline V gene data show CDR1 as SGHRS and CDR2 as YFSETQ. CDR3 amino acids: CASSYGQGMNTEAFF. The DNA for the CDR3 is TGCGCCAGCAGCTATGGACAGGGAATGAACACTGAAGCTTTCTTT.

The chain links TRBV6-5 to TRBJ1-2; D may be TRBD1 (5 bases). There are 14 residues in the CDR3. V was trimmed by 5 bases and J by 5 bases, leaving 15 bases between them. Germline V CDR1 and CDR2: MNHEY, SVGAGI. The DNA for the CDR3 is TGTGCCAGCAGTGACGGGGGGAATGGGTATGGCTACACCTTC. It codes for CASSDGGNGYGYTF.

CDR3 nucleotides: TGTGCCATCAGTGGTCGGACAGACTACGAGCAGTACTTC. The encoded protein is CAISGRTDYEQYF. This chain joins TRBV10-3 and TRBJ2-7; D is possibly TRBD1 (6 bases). Trimming stripped 4 bases from V and 3 bases from J, with 10 bases between. CDR1 ENHRY and CDR2 SYGVKD come from the germline V gene. The CDR3 length is 13 residues.

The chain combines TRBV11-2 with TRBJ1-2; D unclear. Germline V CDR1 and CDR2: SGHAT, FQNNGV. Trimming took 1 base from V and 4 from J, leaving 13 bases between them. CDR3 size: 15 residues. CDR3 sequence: CASSLVSVVSYGYTF. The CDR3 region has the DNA TGTGCCAGCAGCTTAGTGTCTGTAGTGTCCTATGGCTACACCTTC.

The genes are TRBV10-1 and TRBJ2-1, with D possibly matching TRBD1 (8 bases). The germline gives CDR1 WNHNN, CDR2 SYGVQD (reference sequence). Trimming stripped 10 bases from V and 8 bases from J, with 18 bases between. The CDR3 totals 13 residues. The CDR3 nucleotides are TGCGCCACTGACACAGGGGGGGGCGATGAGCAGTTCTTC. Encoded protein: CATDTGGGDEQFF.

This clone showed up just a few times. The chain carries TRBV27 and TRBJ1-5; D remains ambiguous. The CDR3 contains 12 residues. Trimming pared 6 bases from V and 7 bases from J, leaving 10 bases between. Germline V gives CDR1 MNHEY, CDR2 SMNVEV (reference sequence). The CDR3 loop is CASRTIGQPQHF. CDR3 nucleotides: TGTGCCAGCAGGACGATCGGCCAGCCCCAGCATTTT.

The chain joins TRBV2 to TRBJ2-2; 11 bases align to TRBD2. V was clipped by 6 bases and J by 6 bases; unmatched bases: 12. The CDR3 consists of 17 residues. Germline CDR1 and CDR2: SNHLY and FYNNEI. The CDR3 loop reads CASRDLAGGRFAGELFF. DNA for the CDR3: TGTGCCAGCAGGGATCTAGCGGGGGGCAGGTTTGCCGGGGAGCTGTTTTTT.

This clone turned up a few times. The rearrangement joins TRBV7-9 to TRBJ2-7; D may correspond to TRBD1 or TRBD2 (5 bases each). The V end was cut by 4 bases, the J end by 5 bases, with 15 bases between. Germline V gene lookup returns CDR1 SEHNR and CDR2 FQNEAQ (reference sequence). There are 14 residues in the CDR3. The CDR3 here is CASSSRDPRNEQYF. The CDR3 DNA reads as TGTGCCAGCAGCTCCCGGGACCCCCGCAACGAGCAGTACTTC.